This T cell receptor beta chain was captured by sequencing in a study of human T cells and chemical hapten exposure (dated by TCRdb to about 2021). About the full investigation: For sensitization, 2% DPC in acetone was applied to a 2 cm by 2 cm area of upper inner arm skin. Patients additionally received weekly therapeutic DPC doses to the scalp throughout the approximately 24-week study period. Patch tests used Finn chambers with 0.01% DPC on the upper back, scored after 6 days by International Contact Dermatitis Research Group standards. Most of the patients in the cohort were female, and the cohort covered alopecia areata with under or over 50% scalp involvement, alopecia totalis and alopecia universalis. The libraries were sequenced as a pool, and the TCR yield per sample differed mostly because of small variations in library volumes within the pool. This study followed changes in the peripheral blood TCR repertoire in vivo during primary and secondary sensitization of alopecia patients to the hapten diphenylcyclopropenone (DPC). Blood samples were taken from patients before sensitization (week 0) and then at 2, 6 and about 24 weeks after DPC sensitization. For TCR sequencing, blood came from 25 to 30 alopecia patients at anywhere from one to four time points (pre-sensitization, 2, 6 and 24 weeks). General conclusions and limits of the study: Repeated subsampling changed both the strength of the expansion versus patch-test correlation and the threshold at which the correlation became significant. Because all patients had alopecia, a presumed autoimmune disease, the immune response of the patients might differ from that of healthy individuals. Expanded TCRs formed significantly more large CDR3 similarity clusters than pre-sensitization or healthy control sets, consistent with antigen-driven responses. A positive correlation was found between the number of PT1 expanded TCRs and patch test score, with significance reached at thresholds 8, 16 and 32 but not 4. DPC sensitization did not change the number of TCRs with a frequency above 1 in 1000, and there was no evidence of changes in global repertoire structure.

This sample's time point label indicates: pre-sensitization, week 0. The treatment or condition label, read with the paper, signifies: therapeutic diphenylcyclopropenone sensitization with weekly scalp DPC. At every patch-test visit, the blood draw took place before the patch test was put on. Patients were considered eligible if aged 18 to 70, diagnosed with alopecia and deemed suitable for DPC therapy, and patients were excluded if pregnant. Total RNA was extracted from unfractionated whole blood collected in Tempus Blood RNA tubes. Library method: RACE. The sequencer listed for this sample is NextSeq 500. Library preparation attached unique molecular identifiers to individual cDNA molecules for quantitative, reproducible TCR counting. Both TCR alpha and TCR beta chains were sequenced from each blood RNA sample. Regarding the original processing steps: The median number of TCRs per sample was approximately 93,000, ranging from roughly 23,224 to 690,600. The Decombinator software suite was used to annotate V, J and CDR3 in the TCR reads. To make PS versus PT1 abundance plots, every sample was subsampled to the same number of TCRs (28,000). Expanded TCRs were defined as absent before sensitization and observed at least eight times at the 2-week time point. TCRdb reworked the public reads: Q25 trimming with fastp, MiXCR clone assembly, productive beta chains retained. Merged by CDR3 protein, the rows form single entries marked with the most common genes and DNA. TCRdb, not the original authors, processed these V and J calls. The sample table contains tens of thousands of distinct CDR3 sequences; only one count was recorded for approximately 14% of them. The ten largest clones add up to about 4.9% of the sample.

Counted from cysteine to phenylalanine, this CDR3 has 13 amino acids. The read is trimmed to its CDR3 DNA, 39 bases read in frame from base 1. The germline V gene specifies ENHRY as CDR1 and SYGVKD as CDR2. V gives up 3 bases and J gives up 3 bases, and the segment between their germline ends measures 6 bases. This clonotype was counted only a few times. This receptor's antigen is unknown. Per-base quality was not reported, and no clone a single base away is much larger than it. Here the chain combines TRBV10-3 and TRBJ1-5; confidence is insufficient to name the D gene. Sequenced material: whole blood, taken in connection with sensitization to the hapten diphenylcyclopropenone (DPC). The clonotype was recovered from a woman between 50 and 59 years old with alopecia areata. Some clones in this sample may be carry-over from other donors' samples. Read as DNA, the sequence is TGTGCCATCAGTGAAGGGCCCAATCAGCCCCAGCATTTT. Translated, this is CAISEGPNQPQHF.